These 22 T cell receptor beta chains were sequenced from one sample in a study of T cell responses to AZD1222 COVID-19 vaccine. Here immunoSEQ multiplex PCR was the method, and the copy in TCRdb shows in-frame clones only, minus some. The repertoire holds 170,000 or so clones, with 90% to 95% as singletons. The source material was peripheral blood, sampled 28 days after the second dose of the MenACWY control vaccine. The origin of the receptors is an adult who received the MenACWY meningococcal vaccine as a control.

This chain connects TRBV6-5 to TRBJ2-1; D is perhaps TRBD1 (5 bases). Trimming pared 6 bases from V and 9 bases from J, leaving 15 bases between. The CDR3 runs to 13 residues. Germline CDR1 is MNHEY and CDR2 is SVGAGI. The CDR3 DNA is TGTGCCAGCAGAAGTACAGGAAAGGGTGAGCAGTTCTTC. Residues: CASRSTGKGEQFF.

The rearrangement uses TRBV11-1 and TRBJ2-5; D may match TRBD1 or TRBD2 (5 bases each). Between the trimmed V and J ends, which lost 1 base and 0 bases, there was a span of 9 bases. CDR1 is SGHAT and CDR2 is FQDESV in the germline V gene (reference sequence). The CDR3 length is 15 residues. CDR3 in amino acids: CASSLVGGHQETQYF. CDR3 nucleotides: TGTGCCAGCAGCTTAGTTGGGGGTCACCAAGAGACCCAGTACTTC.

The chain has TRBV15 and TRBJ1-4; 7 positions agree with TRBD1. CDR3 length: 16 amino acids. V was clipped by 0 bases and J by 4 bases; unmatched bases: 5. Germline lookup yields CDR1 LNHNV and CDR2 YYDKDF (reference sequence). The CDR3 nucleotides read TGTGCCACCAGCAGAGACAGGGGGGCTCATAATGAAAAACTGTTTTTT. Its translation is CATSRDRGAHNEKLFF.

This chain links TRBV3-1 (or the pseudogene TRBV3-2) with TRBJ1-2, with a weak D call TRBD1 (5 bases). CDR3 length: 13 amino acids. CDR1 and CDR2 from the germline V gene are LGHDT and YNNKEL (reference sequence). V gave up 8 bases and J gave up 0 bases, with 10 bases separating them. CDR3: CASGGETNYGYTF. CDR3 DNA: TGTGCCAGCGGGGGGGAGACTAACTATGGCTACACCTTC.

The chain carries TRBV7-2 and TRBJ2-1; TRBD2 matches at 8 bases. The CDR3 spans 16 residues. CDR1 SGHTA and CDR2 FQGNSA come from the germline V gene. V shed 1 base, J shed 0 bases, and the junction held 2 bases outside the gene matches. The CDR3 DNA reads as TGTGCCAGCAGCTTAGGGACTAGCCCCTCCTACAATGAGCAGTTCTTC. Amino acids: CASSLGTSPSYNEQFF.

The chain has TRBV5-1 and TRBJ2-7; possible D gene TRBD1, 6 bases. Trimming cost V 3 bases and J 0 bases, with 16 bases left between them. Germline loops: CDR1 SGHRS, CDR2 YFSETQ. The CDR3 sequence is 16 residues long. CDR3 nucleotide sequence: TGCGCCAGCAGCTCGGGGACACCACAACCCTCCTACGAGCAGTACTTC. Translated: CASSSGTPQPSYEQYF.

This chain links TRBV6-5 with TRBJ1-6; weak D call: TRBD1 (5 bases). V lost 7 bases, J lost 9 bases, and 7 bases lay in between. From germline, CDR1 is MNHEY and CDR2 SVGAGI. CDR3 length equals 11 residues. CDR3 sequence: CASKGSSPLHF. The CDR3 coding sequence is TGTGCCAGCAAGGGGAGTTCACCCCTCCACTTT.

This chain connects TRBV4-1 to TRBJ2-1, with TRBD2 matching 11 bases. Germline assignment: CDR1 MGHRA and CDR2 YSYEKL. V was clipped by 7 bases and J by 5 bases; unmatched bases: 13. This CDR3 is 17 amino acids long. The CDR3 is CASTRLAGTPGNNEQFF. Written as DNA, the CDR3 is TGCGCCAGCACGCGACTAGCGGGGACCCCAGGGAACAATGAGCAGTTCTTC.

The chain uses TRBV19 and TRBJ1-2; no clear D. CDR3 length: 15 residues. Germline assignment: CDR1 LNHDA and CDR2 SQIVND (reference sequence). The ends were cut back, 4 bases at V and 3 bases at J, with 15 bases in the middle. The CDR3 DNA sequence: TGTGCCAGTAGTAATCGGACTCGACCGGACTATGGCTACACCTTC. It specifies CASSNRTRPDYGYTF.

The CDR3 DNA reads as TGCGCCAGCAGCCAAGACTTGACAGCGACGAACACTGAAGCTTTCTTT. Protein sequence: CASSQDLTATNTEAFF. The V and J genes are TRBV4-3 and TRBJ1-1; the D gene is possibly TRBD1 (5 bases). The CDR3 runs 16 residues. Between the trimmed V and J ends, which lost 0 bases and 1 base, there was a span of 12 bases. CDR1 is LGHNA, CDR2 YSLEER, per germline.

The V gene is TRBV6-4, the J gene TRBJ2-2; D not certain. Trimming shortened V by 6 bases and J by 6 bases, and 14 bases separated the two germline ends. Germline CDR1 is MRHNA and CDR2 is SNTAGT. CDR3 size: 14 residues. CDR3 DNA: TGTGCCAGCAGAACCGAGTCTGTGGCCGGGGAGCTGTTTTTT. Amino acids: CASRTESVAGELFF.

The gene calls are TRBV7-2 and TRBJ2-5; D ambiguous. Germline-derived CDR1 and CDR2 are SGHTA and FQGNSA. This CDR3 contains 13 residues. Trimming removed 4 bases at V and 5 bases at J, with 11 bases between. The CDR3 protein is CASSSSAYETQYF. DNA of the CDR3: TGTGCCAGCAGCTCCTCCGCTTATGAGACCCAGTACTTC.

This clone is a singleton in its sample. This chain's CDR3 is CAWGGQNQPQHF. Written as DNA, the CDR3 is TGTGCCTGGGGTGGCCAGAATCAGCCCCAGCATTTT. The chain couples TRBV30 to TRBJ1-5, with no clear D. The CDR3 loop spans 12 amino acids. Germline values: CDR1 GTSNPN, CDR2 SVGIG (reference sequence). V gave up 5 bases and J gave up 4 bases, with 9 bases separating them.

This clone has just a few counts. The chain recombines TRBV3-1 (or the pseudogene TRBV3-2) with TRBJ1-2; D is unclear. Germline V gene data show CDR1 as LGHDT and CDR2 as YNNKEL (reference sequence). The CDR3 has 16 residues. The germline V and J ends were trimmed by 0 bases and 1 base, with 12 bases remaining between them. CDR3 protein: CASSQDELGNNYGYTF. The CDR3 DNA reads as TGTGCCAGCAGCCAAGATGAATTGGGCAATAACTATGGCTACACCTTC.

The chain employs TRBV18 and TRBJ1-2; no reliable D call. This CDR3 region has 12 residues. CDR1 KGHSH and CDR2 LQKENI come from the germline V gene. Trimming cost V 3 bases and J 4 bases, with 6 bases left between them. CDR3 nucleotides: TGTGCCAGCTCACCCAGCTCCTATGGCTACACCTTC. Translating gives CASSPSSYGYTF.

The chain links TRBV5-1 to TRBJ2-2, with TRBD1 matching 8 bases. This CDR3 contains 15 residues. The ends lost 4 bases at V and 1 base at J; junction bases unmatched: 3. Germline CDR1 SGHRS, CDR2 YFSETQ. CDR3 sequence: CASSIGQGNTGELFF. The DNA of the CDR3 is TGCGCCAGCAGCATTGGACAGGGGAACACCGGGGAGCTGTTTTTT.

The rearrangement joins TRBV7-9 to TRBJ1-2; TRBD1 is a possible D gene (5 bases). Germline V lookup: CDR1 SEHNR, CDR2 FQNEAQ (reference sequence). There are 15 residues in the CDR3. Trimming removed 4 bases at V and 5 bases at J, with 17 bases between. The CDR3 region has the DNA TGTGCCAGCAGCTCTGGCCCCAGGGAGGGGTATGGCTACACCTTC. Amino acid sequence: CASSSGPREGYGYTF.

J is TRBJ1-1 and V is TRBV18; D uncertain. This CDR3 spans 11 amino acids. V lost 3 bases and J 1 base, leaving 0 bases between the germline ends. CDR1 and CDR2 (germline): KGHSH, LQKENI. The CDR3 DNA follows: TGTGCCAGCTCACCGAACACTGAAGCTTTCTTT. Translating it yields CASSPNTEAFF.

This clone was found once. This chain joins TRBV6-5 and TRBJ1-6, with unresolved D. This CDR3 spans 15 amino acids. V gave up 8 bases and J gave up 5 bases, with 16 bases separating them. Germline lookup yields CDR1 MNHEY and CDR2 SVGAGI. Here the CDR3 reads CASLKVGFNNSPLHF. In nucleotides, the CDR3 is TGTGCCAGCCTGAAGGTCGGCTTCAATAATTCACCCCTCCACTTT.

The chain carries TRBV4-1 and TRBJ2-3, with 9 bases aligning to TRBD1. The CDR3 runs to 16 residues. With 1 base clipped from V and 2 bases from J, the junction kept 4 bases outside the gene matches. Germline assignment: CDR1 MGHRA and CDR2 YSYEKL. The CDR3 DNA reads TGCGCCAGCAGCCAAGCGGACAGGGGTTACACAGATACGCAGTATTTT. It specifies CASSQADRGYTDTQYF.

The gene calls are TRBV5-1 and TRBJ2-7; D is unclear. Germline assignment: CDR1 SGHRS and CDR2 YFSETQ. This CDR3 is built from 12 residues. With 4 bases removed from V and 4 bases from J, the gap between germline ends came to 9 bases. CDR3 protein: CASSPGVYEQYF. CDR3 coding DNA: TGCGCCAGCAGCCCCGGAGTGTACGAGCAGTACTTC.

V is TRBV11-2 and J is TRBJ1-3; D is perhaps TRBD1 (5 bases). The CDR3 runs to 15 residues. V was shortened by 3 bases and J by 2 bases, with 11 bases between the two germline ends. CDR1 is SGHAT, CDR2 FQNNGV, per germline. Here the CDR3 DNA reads TGTGCCAGCAGCTTGGCCCTAGGGGCTGGAAACACCATATATTTT. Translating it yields CASSLALGAGNTIYF.